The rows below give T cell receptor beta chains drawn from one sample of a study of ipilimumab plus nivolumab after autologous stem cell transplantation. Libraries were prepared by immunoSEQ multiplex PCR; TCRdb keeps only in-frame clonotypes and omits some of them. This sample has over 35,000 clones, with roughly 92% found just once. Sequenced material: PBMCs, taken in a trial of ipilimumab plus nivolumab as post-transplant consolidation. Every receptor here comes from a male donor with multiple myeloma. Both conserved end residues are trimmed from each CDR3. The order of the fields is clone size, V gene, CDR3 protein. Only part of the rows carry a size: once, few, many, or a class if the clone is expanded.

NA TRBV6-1 ASSERDRGAF
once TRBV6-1 ASRRYEQF
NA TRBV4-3 ASTRAKNIQY
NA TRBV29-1 SANLVRHEQF
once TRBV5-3 ARSIDTPLGTGESIYGYT
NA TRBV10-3 AIGQLISSYEQY
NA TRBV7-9 ASSLVGMGYGYT
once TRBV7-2 ASSLVGLAGGVNIQY
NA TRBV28 ASSPRTSGYGTQY
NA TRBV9 ASSVATSGGAGELF
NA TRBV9 ASNRGEATGELF
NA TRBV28 ASSLLGAKNIQY
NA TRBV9 ASSPPPGQGLGYT
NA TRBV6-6 ASIKGGGGEQF
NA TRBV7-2 ASSVQGDRTEAF
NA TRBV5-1 ASRWTSQETQY
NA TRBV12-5 ASGFLRDLRGTEAF
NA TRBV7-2 ASSSGGASGWEKLF
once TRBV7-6 ASSLRNEQF
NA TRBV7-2 ASSLGLSGGSYNEQF
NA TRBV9 ASTQEGGYGYT
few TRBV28 ASSLLQVETQY
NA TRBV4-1 ASSQRGLEETQY
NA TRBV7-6 ASSLGPVRYEQY
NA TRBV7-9 ASSSSPYEQY
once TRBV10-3 AISESSRRASSGELF
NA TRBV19 ASSIWASSGENEQF
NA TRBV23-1 ASSPFVPDRCTYEQY
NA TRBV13 ASSLAGTGGATLF
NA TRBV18 ASSPRTGSTGELF
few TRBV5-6 ASSPPVGYGYT
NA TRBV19 ASSRVLDTQY
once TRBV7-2 ASSLSSYEQY
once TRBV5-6 ASSSIQGAVTEAF
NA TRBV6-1 ASSRDRDEKLF
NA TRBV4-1 ASSQDGGTGRTNQPQH
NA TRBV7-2 ASSLAGTGGYNEQF
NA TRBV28 ASSLPGTGSTEAF
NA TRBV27 ASSFYNEQF
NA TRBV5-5 ASSFDRSTDTQY
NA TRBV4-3 ASRPLGRTAYCGNQPQH
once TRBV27 ASSVGTVYNEQF
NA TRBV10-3 AISDPGLAGKNTGELF
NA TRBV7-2 ASSSARWGSYNEQF